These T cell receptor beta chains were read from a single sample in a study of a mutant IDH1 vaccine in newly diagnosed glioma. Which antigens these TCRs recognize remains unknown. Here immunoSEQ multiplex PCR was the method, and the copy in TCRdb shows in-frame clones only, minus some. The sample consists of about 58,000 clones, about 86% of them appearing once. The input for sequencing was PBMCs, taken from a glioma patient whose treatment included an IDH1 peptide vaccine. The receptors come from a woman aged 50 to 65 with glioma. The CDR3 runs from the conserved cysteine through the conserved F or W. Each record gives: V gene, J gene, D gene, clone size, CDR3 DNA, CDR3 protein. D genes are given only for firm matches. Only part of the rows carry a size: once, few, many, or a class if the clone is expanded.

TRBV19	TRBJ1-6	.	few	TGTGCCAGTAGTATAGGGGCCTGGAACGGGAATTCACCCCTCCACTTT	CASSIGAWNGNSPLHF
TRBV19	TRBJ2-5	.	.	TGTGCCAGTAGTATTAGTCGAGTGGGACAACGGGCAGAGACCCAGTACTTC	CASSISRVGQRAETQYF
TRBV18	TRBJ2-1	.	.	TGTGCCAGCTCCCCCCTCAGGGACAATGAGCAGTTCTTC	CASSPLRDNEQFF
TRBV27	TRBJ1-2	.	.	TGTGCCAGCAGTCCCCTAAAGCTAGGGACTAACTATGGCTACACCTTC	CASSPLKLGTNYGYTF
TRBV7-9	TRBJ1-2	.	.	TGTGCCAGCAGCACCCCGGGGGGGAACTATGGCTACACCTTC	CASSTPGGNYGYTF
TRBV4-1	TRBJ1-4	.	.	TGCGCCAGCAGCCAAGTGGCCCTGGGGTTTTATGAAAAACTGTTTTTT	CASSQVALGFYEKLFF
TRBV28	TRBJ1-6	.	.	TGTGCCAGCATGGTCAGCTCCTATAATTCACCCCTCCACTTT	CASMVSSYNSPLHF
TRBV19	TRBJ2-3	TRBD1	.	TGTGCCAGTAGTATAGACACAGGGGTCACAGATACGCAGTATTTT	CASSIDTGVTDTQYF
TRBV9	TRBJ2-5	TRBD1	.	TGTGCCAGCAGCGTCGGGACAGTCCAAGAGACCCAGTACTTC	CASSVGTVQETQYF
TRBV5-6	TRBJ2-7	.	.	TGTGCCAGCAGCTTAGCCAGGACCTCCTACGAGCAGTACTTC	CASSLARTSYEQYF
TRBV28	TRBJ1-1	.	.	TGTGCCAGCATCCGGGGGCGTTACGCTGAAGCTTTCTTT	CASIRGRYAEAFF
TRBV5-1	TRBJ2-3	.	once	TGCGCCAGCAGCTTGGGACGGCCTAGCACAGATACGCAGTATTTT	CASSLGRPSTDTQYF
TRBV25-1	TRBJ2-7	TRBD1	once	TGTGCCGCGAAGGGGGCCACCTACGAGCAGTACTTC	CAAKGATYEQYF
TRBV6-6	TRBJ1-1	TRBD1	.	TGTGCCAGCAGCCACCAGGGGGCGAGCACTGAAGCTTTCTTT	CASSHQGASTEAFF
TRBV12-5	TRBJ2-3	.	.	TGTGCTAGTGGTTTGACAGCCTACAAGGCCGATACGCAGTATTTT	CASGLTAYKADTQYF
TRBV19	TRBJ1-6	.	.	TGTGCCAGTAGTATCGAGCTGGTCTCTAATTCACCCCTCCACTTT	CASSIELVSNSPLHF
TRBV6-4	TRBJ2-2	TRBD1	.	TGTGCCAGCAGTGACTCCCGGGACAGGGTAGCCGGGGAGCTGTTTTTT	CASSDSRDRVAGELFF
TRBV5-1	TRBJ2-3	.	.	TGCGCCAGCAGCTTGGGGAGCGGTCAGGATACGCAGTATTTT	CASSLGSGQDTQYF
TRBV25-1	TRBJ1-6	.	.	TGTGCCAGCAGTGGACTTAGGGGTAATTCACCCCTCCACTTT	CASSGLRGNSPLHF
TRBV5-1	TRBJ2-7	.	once	TGCGCCAGCAGCTCAGGACTGGACGAGCAGTACTTC	CASSSGLDEQYF